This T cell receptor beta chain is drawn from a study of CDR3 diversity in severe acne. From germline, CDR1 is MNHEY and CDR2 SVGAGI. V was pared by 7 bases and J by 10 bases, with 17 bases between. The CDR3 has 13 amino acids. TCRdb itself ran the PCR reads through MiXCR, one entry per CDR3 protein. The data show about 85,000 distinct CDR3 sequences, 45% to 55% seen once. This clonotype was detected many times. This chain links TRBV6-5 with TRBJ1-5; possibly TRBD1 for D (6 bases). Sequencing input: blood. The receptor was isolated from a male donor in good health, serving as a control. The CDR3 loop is CASKARGGGPQHF. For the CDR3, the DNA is TGTGCCAGCAAGGCCAGGGGAGGTGGTCCCCAGCATTTT.